Reported below is one T cell receptor beta chain. The antigen is unknown. This sample was taken from a study of T cell responses to AZD1222 COVID-19 vaccine. Profiling relied on immunoSEQ multiplex PCR, and the TCRdb table lists in-frame clones only, not all of them. The data show about 100,000 clones, with roughly 92% seen just once and around 5% held by the top ten. Study-wide points: Sampling that yielded the repertoires occurred only after the peak T cell response. Seropositive AZD1222 recipients at baseline numbered only five or six. Of spike-specific TCRs, nearly half reportedly target regions left unmutated in variants.

CDR3 length: 12 residues. Looked up from germline, CDR1 is LGHDT and CDR2 is YNNKEL (reference sequence). V lost 0 bases and J 4 bases, leaving 3 bases between the germline ends. The V gene is TRBV3-1 (or the pseudogene TRBV3-2), the J gene TRBJ2-5; D uncertain. Specimen: peripheral blood, collected on day 0 of AZD1222 vaccination. The receptor was derived from an adult in good health. CDR3 sequence: CASSQDGETQYF. CDR3 nucleotides: TGTGCCAGCAGCCAAGACGGAGAGACCCAGTACTTC.